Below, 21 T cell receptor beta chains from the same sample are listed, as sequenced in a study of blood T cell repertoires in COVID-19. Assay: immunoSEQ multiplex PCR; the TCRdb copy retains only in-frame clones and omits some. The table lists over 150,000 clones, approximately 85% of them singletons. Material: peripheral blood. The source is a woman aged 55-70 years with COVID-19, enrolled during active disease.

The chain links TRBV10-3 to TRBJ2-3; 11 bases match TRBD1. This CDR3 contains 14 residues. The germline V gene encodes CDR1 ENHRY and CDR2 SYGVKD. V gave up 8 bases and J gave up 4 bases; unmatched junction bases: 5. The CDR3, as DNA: TGTGCCATCGGAGGGACAGGGGGGTCAGATACGCAGTATTTT. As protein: CAIGGTGGSDTQYF.

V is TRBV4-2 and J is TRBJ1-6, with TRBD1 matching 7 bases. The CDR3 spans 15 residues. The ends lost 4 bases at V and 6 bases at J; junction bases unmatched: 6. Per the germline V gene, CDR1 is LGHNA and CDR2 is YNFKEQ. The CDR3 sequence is CASSPLGTVNSPLHF. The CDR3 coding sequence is TGTGCCAGCAGCCCCCTCGGGACAGTTAATTCACCCCTCCACTTT.

The CDR3 nucleotides are TGTGCCATCCGCGGGGAAGGCGGAGGAAACACCATATATTTT. As protein: CAIRGEGGGNTIYF. V usage is TRBV7-9 and J usage is TRBJ1-3; D call uncertain. V shed 10 bases and J shed 4 bases, with 17 bases lying between them. Germline V gene data show CDR1 as SEHNR and CDR2 as FQNEAQ (reference sequence). The CDR3 is made up of 14 amino acids.

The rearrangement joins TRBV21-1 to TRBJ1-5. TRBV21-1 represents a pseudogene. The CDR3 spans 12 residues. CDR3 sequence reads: CVSAGGSQPQHF. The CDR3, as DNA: TGTGTCTCGGCGGGGGGGAGTCAGCCCCAGCATTTT.

The CDR3 sequence: CASRGHILGELFF. The CDR3 region has the DNA TGTGCCAGCAGAGGACACATACTAGGGGAGCTGTTTTTT. The chain recombines TRBV6-5 with TRBJ2-2, with a tentative D call TRBD1 (5 bases). V was cut by 6 bases and J by 8 bases, with 13 bases left in between. The CDR3 length is 13 residues. Germline-derived CDR1 and CDR2 are MNHEY and SVGAGI.

The CDR3 loop is CASSVTSGGHGETQYF. The CDR3 DNA reads TGTGCCAGCAGCGTAACTAGCGGGGGTCATGGAGAGACCCAGTACTTC. The chain has TRBV9 and TRBJ2-5; 11 nucleotides agree with TRBD2. J lost 4 bases, V lost 1 base, and 6 bases had no gene match. CDR1 SGDLS and CDR2 YYNGEE come from the germline V gene. The CDR3 consists of 16 residues.

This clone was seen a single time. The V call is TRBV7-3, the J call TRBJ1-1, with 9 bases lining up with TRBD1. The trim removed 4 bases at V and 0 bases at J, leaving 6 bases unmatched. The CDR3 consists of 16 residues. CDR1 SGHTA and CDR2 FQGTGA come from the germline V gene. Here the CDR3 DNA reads TGTGCCAGCAGCTCACAGGGGGCAGGTTTGAACACTGAAGCTTTCTTT. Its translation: CASSSQGAGLNTEAFF.

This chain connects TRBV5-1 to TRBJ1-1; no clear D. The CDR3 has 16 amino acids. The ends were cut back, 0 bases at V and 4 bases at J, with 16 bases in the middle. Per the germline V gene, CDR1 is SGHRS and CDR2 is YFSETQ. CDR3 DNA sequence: TGCGCCAGCAGCTTGGATGCAGGCCGCCCTGGCACTGAAGCTTTCTTT. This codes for CASSLDAGRPGTEAFF. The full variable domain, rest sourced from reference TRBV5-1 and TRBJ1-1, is KAGVTQTPRYLIKTRGQQVTLSCSPISGHRSVSWYQQTPGQGLQFLFEYFSETQRNKGNFPGRFSGRQFSNSRSEMNVSTLELGDSALYLCASSLDAGRPGTEAFFGQGTRLTVV.

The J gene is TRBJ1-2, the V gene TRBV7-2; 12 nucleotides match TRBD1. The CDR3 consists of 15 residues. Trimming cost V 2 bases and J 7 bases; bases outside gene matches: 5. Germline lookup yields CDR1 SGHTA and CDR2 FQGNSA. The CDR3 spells CASSLMGQGAGGYTF. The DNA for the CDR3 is TGTGCCAGCAGCTTAATGGGACAGGGGGCTGGTGGCTACACCTTC.

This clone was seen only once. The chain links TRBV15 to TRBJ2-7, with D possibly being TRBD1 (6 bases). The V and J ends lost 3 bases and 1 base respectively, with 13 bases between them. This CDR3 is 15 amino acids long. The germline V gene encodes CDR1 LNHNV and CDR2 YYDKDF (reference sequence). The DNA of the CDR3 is TGTGCCACCAGCAGGTCCCGGACAGCTTCCTACGAGCAGTACTTC. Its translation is CATSRSRTASYEQYF.

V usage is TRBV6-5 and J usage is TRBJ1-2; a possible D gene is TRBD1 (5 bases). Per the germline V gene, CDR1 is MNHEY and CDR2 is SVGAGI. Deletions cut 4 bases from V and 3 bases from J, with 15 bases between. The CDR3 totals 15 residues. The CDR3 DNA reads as TGTGCCAGCAGTTCACGGATCGGGGGGTACTATGGCTACACCTTC. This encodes CASSSRIGGYYGYTF.

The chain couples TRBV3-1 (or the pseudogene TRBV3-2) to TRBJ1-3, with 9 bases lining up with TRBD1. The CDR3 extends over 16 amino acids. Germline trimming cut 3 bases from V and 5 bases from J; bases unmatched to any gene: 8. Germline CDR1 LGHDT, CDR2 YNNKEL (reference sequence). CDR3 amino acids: CASSHRTGEGRNTIYF. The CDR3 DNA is TGTGCCAGCAGCCATCGGACAGGGGAGGGTAGAAACACCATATATTTT.

CDR3 coding DNA: TGTGCCAGTACCCCCTCGGGAGGGAACCAGCCCCAGCATTTT. Protein sequence: CASTPSGGNQPQHF. The V and J genes are TRBV19 and TRBJ1-5; unclear D gene. The CDR3 loop spans 14 amino acids. Germline loops: CDR1 LNHDA, CDR2 SQIVND (reference sequence). V was pared by 7 bases and J by 7 bases, with 17 bases between.

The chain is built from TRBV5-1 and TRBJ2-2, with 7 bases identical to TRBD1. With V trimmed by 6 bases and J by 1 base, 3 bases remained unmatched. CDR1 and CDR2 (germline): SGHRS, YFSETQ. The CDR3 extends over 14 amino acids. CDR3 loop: CASIDRVNTGELFF. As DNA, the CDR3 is TGCGCCAGCATCGACAGGGTGAACACCGGGGAGCTGTTTTTT.

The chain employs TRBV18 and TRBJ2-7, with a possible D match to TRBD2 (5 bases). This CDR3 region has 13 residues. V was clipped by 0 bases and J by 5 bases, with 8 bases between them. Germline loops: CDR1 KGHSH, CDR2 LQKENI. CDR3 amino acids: CASSPPGVNEQYV. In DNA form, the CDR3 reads TGTGCCAGCTCACCACCCGGGGTCAACGAGCAGTACGTC.

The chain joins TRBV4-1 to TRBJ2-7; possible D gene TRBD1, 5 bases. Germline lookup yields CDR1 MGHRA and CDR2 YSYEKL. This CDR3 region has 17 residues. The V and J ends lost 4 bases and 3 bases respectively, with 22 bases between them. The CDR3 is CASSPTPRAITSYEQYF. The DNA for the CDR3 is TGCGCCAGCAGCCCCACTCCCAGGGCTATCACCAGCTACGAGCAGTACTTC.

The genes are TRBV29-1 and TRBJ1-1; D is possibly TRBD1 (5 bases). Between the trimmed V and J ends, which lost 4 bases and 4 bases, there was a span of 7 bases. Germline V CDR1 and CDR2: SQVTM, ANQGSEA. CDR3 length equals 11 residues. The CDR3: CSVGQGTEAFF. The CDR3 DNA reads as TGCAGCGTTGGCCAGGGCACTGAAGCTTTCTTT.

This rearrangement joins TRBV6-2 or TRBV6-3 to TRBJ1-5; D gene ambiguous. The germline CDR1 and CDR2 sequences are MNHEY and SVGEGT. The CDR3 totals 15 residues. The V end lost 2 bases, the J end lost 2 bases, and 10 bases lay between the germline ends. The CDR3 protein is CASSYMGGGNQPQHF. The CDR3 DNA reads TGTGCCAGCAGTTACATGGGAGGCGGCAATCAGCCCCAGCATTTT.

CDR3 sequence reads: CASSPIETTNEKLFF. CDR3 coding DNA: TGTGCCAGCAGCCCTATAGAGACAACTAATGAAAAACTGTTTTTT. The J gene is TRBJ1-4, the V gene TRBV14; D call uncertain. This CDR3 has 15 amino acids. Germline lookup yields CDR1 SGHDN and CDR2 FVKESK. V lost 4 bases to trimming and J lost 0 bases, with 9 bases between them.

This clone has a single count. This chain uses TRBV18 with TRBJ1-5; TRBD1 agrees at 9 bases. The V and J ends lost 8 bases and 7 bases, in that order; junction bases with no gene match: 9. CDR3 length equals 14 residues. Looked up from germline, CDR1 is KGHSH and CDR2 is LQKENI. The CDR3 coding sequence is TGTGCCAGCGCAGAACAGGGGGCAGGGCAGCCCCAGCATTTT. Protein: CASAEQGAGQPQHF.

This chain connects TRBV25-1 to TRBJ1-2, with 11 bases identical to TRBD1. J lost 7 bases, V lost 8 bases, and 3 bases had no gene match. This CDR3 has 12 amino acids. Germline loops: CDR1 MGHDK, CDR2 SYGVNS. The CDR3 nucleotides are TGTGCCAGCGGACAGGGGGCCGGTGGCTACACCTTC. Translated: CASGQGAGGYTF.